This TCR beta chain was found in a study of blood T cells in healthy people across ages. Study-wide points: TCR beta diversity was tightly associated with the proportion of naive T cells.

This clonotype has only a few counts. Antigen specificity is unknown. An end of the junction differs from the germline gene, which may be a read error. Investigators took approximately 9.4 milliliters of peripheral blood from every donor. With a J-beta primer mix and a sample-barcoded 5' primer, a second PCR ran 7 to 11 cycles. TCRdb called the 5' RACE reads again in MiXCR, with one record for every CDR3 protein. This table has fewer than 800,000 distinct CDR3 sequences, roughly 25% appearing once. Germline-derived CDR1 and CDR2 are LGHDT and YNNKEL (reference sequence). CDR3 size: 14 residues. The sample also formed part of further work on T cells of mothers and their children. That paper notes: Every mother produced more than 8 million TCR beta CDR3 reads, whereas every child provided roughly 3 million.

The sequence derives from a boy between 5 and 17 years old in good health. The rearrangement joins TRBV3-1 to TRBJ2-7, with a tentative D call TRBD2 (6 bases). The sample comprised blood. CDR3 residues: CASSQEGRTYEQYF. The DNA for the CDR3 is TGTGCCAGCAGCCAAGAAGGGAGGACCTACGAGCAGTACTTT.